These T cell receptor beta chains were read from a single sample in a study of OX40 agonist ivuxolimab in advanced cancers. Clones were read by immunoSEQ multiplex PCR, and TCRdb kept only the in-frame ones, dropping some. The repertoire holds approximately 100,000 clones, with roughly 91% as singletons. This sample comprised CD4+ or CD8+ T cells sorted from blood, obtained in a trial of the OX40 agonist ivuxolimab. These receptors were obtained from an adult with an advanced solid tumor such as melanoma, head and neck, liver or kidney cancer. Both conserved end residues are part of each CDR3. Each record gives: CDR3 protein, CDR3 DNA, clone size, D gene, V gene, J gene. A D gene is named only where the DNA matches it firmly. Not all rows give a size; the values are once, few, many and, for expanded clones, a class.

CASSLAGDRGTFF	TGCGCCAGCAGCTTGGCCGGGGACAGGGGGACTTTCTTT	.	TRBD1	TRBV5-1	TRBJ1-1
CAISESGQGAAGELFF	TGTGCCATCAGTGAGTCGGGACAGGGGGCTGCCGGGGAGCTGTTTTTT	.	TRBD1	TRBV10-3	TRBJ2-2
CASSLTVAGGFTDTQYF	TGTGCCAGCAGCTTAACAGTGGCGGGAGGGTTCACAGATACGCAGTATTTT	.	TRBD2	TRBV7-3	TRBJ2-3
CASSDSGSYNEQFF	TGTGCCAGCAGCGATAGCGGGTCATACAATGAGCAGTTCTTC	.	TRBD2	TRBV11-2	TRBJ2-1
CASSGDGTDTQYF	TGTGCCAGCAGTGGAGACGGGACAGATACGCAGTATTTT	once	.	TRBV6-1	TRBJ2-3
CASSQTRPQTDTQYF	TGTGCCAGCAGCCAGACCCGGCCCCAGACAGATACGCAGTATTTT	once	.	TRBV7-2	TRBJ2-3
CASSEVRTRGGADTQYF	TGTGCCAGCAGTGAAGTTAGGACTAGAGGTGGGGCAGATACGCAGTATTTT	few	TRBD2	TRBV2	TRBJ2-3
CASSQGRREARTDTQYF	TGCGCCAGCAGCCAGGGGAGGCGGGAGGCCCGCACAGATACGCAGTATTTT	.	TRBD2	TRBV4-1	TRBJ2-3
CAWRGGTSGGTDTQYF	TGTGCCTGGAGGGGGGGGACTAGCGGGGGCACAGATACGCAGTATTTT	.	TRBD2	TRBV30	TRBJ2-3
CASSQDNLETQYF	TGTGCCAGCAGCCAAGACAACTTGGAGACCCAGTACTTC	.	.	TRBV14	TRBJ2-5
CASSRLAGTHEQYF	TGTGCCAGCAGCCGACTAGCGGGAACCCACGAGCAGTACTTC	.	TRBD2	TRBV11-2	TRBJ2-7
CASALGLDRETQYF	TGTGCCAGTGCCCTTGGACTCGATAGGGAGACCCAGTACTTC	.	.	TRBV6-1	TRBJ2-5
CASRGGGNIQYF	TGTGCCAGCCGGGGCGGAGGAAACATTCAGTACTTC	once	.	TRBV6-6	TRBJ2-4
CASSSLGGAYNEQFF	TGTGCCAGCAGCTCCCTAGGGGGAGCCTACAATGAGCAGTTCTTC	.	.	TRBV11-2	TRBJ2-1
CASSLYRGGKNTGELFF	TGTGCCAGCAGCTTATATCGTGGAGGGAAGAACACCGGGGAGCTGTTTTTT	once	.	TRBV11-3	TRBJ2-2
CASRRGQGYNEQFF	TGTGCCAGCAGAAGAGGACAGGGCTACAATGAGCAGTTCTTC	.	TRBD1	TRBV13	TRBJ2-1
CASSFGPAGNQETQYF	TGTGCCAGCAGCTTCGGTCCAGCGGGTAACCAAGAGACCCAGTACTTC	.	.	TRBV7-2	TRBJ2-5
CSVEEGTSYEQYF	TGCAGCGTTGAAGAGGGGACTTCCTACGAGCAGTACTTC	once	.	TRBV29-1	TRBJ2-7
CASSFSGTGGVYNEQFF	TGTGCCAGCAGCTTTTCGGGGACAGGGGGCGTCTACAATGAGCAGTTCTTC	.	TRBD1	TRBV7-9	TRBJ2-1
CASSPRLVPNYGYTF	TGTGCCAGCAGCCCCCGACTCGTACCTAACTATGGCTACACCTTC	once	.	TRBV7-9	TRBJ1-2
CASSLANGLAGKTDTQYF	TGCGCCAGCAGCTTGGCCAACGGTCTAGCGGGAAAGACAGATACGCAGTATTTT	.	TRBD2	TRBV5-1	TRBJ2-3
CASSILAGGYNEQFF	TGTGCCAGCAGCATTCTAGCGGGAGGTTACAATGAGCAGTTCTTC	.	TRBD2	TRBV6-4	TRBJ2-1
CASSSPWTGGWTEAFF	TGCGCCAGCTCCTCCCCTTGGACAGGGGGCTGGACTGAAGCTTTCTTT	.	TRBD1	TRBV10-1	TRBJ1-1